This T cell receptor (beta chain) derives from a study of shared T cell receptors in the human thymus. Produced via immunoSEQ multiplex PCR; TCRdb's table is partial and in-frame only. The sample shows roughly 660,000 clones, 70% to 90% of them seen only once. Germline V CDR1 and CDR2: MNHEY, SVGAGI. This CDR3 is built from 15 residues. V lost 0 bases to trimming and J lost 4 bases; unmatched junction nucleotides: 4. These data also formed part of another study, on human thymus T cells. That source adds: Among the donors, all were healthy Finnish infants having corrective surgery for congenital heart defects. Surgeons resected thymus tissue during corrective heart surgery.

The rearrangement uses TRBV6-5 and TRBJ2-7, with 9 bases aligning to TRBD1. This receptor was identified in a boy in the first two years of life with a congenital heart defect. Source material: thymocytes. The CDR3, as DNA: TGTGCCAGCAGTTACTCACAGGGGGCGGGTTACGAGCAGTACTTC. It encodes CASSYSQGAGYEQYF.